Listed below are T cell receptor beta chains from one sample, sequenced in a study of blood T cell repertoires in COVID-19. Profiled with immunoSEQ multiplex PCR; TCRdb holds only in-frame clones, not every one. This repertoire shows about 170,000 clones, around 83% found once; its top ten account for 3.6%. Sequenced input: PBMCs or T cells enriched from blood (not recorded which). Source of these receptors: a woman in her fifties or sixties in a cohort exposed to, infected with or recovered from COVID-19 (not recorded which). The conserved cysteine and the conserved F or W are not part of the CDR3 here.

J	V	CDR3
TRBJ1-1	TRBV7-9	ASSMAGNTEAF
TRBJ1-1	TRBV19	ASSMLGRDTEAF
TRBJ2-3	TRBV2	ASSGSGGADTQY
TRBJ2-7	TRBV6-6	ATLAGTGNDEQY
TRBJ2-1	TRBV12-3/TRBV12-4	ASSLDRGTGQF
TRBJ1-1	TRBV30	AWTRLGDTEAF
TRBJ1-1	TRBV12-3/TRBV12-4	ASSWGLNTEAF
TRBJ2-3	TRBV19	ASSMKGLAGSTDTQY
TRBJ1-1	TRBV14	ASSQGWAPEAF
TRBJ1-1	TRBV19	ASSIAGVGEAF
TRBJ1-5	TRBV28	ASITVQYNQPQH
TRBJ1-2	TRBV14	ASSQDQPTATWGGYT
TRBJ2-3	TRBV19	ASSKTGGTDTQY
TRBJ2-1	TRBV5-1	ASSLELAGAPEQF